This is a list of T cell receptor beta chains from one sample in a study of cytomegalovirus exposure and HLA in healthy donors. Libraries were prepared by immunoSEQ multiplex PCR; TCRdb keeps only in-frame clonotypes and omits some of them. Of some 150,000 clones listed, 86% were seen once; the top ten hold around 2.1%. Sequencing was performed on PBMCs. These receptors were collected from a human donor in good health. The CDR3 runs from the conserved cysteine through the conserved F or W. A D gene is named only where the DNA matches it firmly. The size field is filled for only some rows; it gives once, few, many or a size class.

d_call: .
j_call: TRBJ2-2
v_call: TRBV7-9
clone_size: .
cdr3_nt: TGTGCCAGCAGCTTGGACAGCGTGGCCGGGGAGCTGTTTTTT
cdr3_aa: CASSLDSVAGELFF

d_call: .
j_call: TRBJ2-7
v_call: TRBV4-3
clone_size: .
cdr3_nt: TGCGCCAGCAGCCAAGACCTTCGGAGCTACGAGCAGTACTTC
cdr3_aa: CASSQDLRSYEQYF

d_call: .
j_call: TRBJ2-2
v_call: TRBV5-5
clone_size: .
cdr3_nt: TGTGCCAGCAGCTCGCGGCTTAGACAGCTCCTGCACACCGGGGAGCTGTTTTTT
cdr3_aa: CASSSRLRQLLHTGELFF

d_call: .
j_call: TRBJ1-6
v_call: TRBV6-6
clone_size: .
cdr3_nt: TGTGCCAGCATTACAGGTTGGGATTCACCCCTCCACTTT
cdr3_aa: CASITGWDSPLHF

d_call: .
j_call: TRBJ2-7
v_call: TRBV30
clone_size: .
cdr3_nt: TGTGCCTGGAGTGGTTACTATACCTACGAGCAGTACTTC
cdr3_aa: CAWSGYYTYEQYF

d_call: TRBD2
j_call: TRBJ2-1
v_call: TRBV7-9
clone_size: .
cdr3_nt: TGTGCCAGCAGCTTAGGTCCACTGCGCGGGGGGATCTACAACGAGCAGTTCTTC
cdr3_aa: CASSLGPLRGGIYNEQFF

d_call: TRBD2
j_call: TRBJ2-7
v_call: TRBV27
clone_size: .
cdr3_nt: TGTGCCAGCAGTTTATCGCGGGGGGCCGTCGACTACGAGCAGTACTTC
cdr3_aa: CASSLSRGAVDYEQYF

d_call: .
j_call: TRBJ2-5
v_call: TRBV5-1
clone_size: once
cdr3_nt: TGCGCCAGCAGCGACTCGCCAAGAGAGACCCAGTACTTC
cdr3_aa: CASSDSPRETQYF

d_call: .
j_call: TRBJ1-1
v_call: TRBV5-1
clone_size: .
cdr3_nt: TGCGCCAGCAGCCCGGGCGGCGGGCGATCGTTCACTGAAGCTTTCTTT
cdr3_aa: CASSPGGGRSFTEAFF

d_call: TRBD1
j_call: TRBJ1-2
v_call: TRBV7-9
clone_size: .
cdr3_nt: TGTGCCAGCAGCTCTAAACAGGGGGGAGGCTACACCTTC
cdr3_aa: CASSSKQGGGYTF

d_call: TRBD1
j_call: TRBJ2-2
v_call: TRBV19
clone_size: .
cdr3_nt: TGTGCCAGTAGTAAATTAGGGACAGGGGTAACCGGGGAGCTGTTTTTT
cdr3_aa: CASSKLGTGVTGELFF

d_call: .
j_call: TRBJ2-1
v_call: TRBV6-5
clone_size: .
cdr3_nt: TGTGCCAGCAGTCCAGGCGGGCATGAGCAGTTCTTC
cdr3_aa: CASSPGGHEQFF

d_call: TRBD2
j_call: TRBJ2-1
v_call: TRBV7-6
clone_size: .
cdr3_nt: TGTGCCAGCAGCTCCCCACTAGCGGGAGGGGGCAATGAGCAGTTCTTC
cdr3_aa: CASSSPLAGGGNEQFF

d_call: TRBD1
j_call: TRBJ2-7
v_call: TRBV5-8
clone_size: .
cdr3_nt: TGTGCCAGCAGACTAACAGGGGCCCACGAGCAGTACTTC
cdr3_aa: CASRLTGAHEQYF

d_call: .
j_call: TRBJ1-3
v_call: TRBV6-1
clone_size: .
cdr3_nt: TGTGCCAGCAGTGAAGCGAACTCCAGGGATGTCACCATATATTTT
cdr3_aa: CASSEANSRDVTIYF

d_call: TRBD1
j_call: TRBJ2-5
v_call: TRBV7-9
clone_size: .
cdr3_nt: TGTGCCAGCAGCCTAACAGGGGAAGAGACCCAGTACTTC
cdr3_aa: CASSLTGEETQYF

d_call: .
j_call: TRBJ1-2
v_call: TRBV14
clone_size: .
cdr3_nt: TGTGCCAGCAGCCAAGATCGGGAGGGGTATGGCTACACCTTC
cdr3_aa: CASSQDREGYGYTF

d_call: TRBD2
j_call: TRBJ2-7
v_call: TRBV4-1
clone_size: .
cdr3_nt: TGCGCCAGCAGCCAAGGTAGCGGGTCCTACGAGCAGTACTTC
cdr3_aa: CASSQGSGSYEQYF

d_call: TRBD1
j_call: TRBJ2-7
v_call: TRBV5-8
clone_size: .
cdr3_nt: TGTGCCAGCAGCTCGGGACAGTACGAGCAGTACTTC
cdr3_aa: CASSSGQYEQYF

d_call: .
j_call: TRBJ2-3
v_call: TRBV27
clone_size: .
cdr3_nt: TGTGCCAGCAGTGCACTACAGGGAAGTACTGATACGCAGTATTTT
cdr3_aa: CASSALQGSTDTQYF

d_call: .
j_call: TRBJ1-3
v_call: TRBV18
clone_size: .
cdr3_nt: TGTGCCAGCTCACCACCGAGGGCGAACTCTGGAAACACCATATATTTT
cdr3_aa: CASSPPRANSGNTIYF

d_call: TRBD2
j_call: TRBJ2-1
v_call: TRBV9
clone_size: .
cdr3_nt: TGTGCCAGCAGCGCCGGTGGGACTAGCGGGACTGATGAGCAGTTCTTC
cdr3_aa: CASSAGGTSGTDEQFF

d_call: TRBD2
j_call: TRBJ2-2
v_call: TRBV6-1
clone_size: few
cdr3_nt: TGTGCCAGCAGTGGTTTGCCGGGACTAGCGGGAGGGCGGGCCGGGGAGCTGTTTTTT
cdr3_aa: CASSGLPGLAGGRAGELFF

d_call: .
j_call: TRBJ1-1
v_call: TRBV6-1
clone_size: .
cdr3_nt: TGTGCCAGCAGTTTGCCGGGGATGAGCACTGAAGCTTTCTTT
cdr3_aa: CASSLPGMSTEAFF

d_call: .
j_call: TRBJ2-7
v_call: TRBV5-1
clone_size: once
cdr3_nt: TGCGCCAGCAGACCCCTGAAGTCACTACTAGCCTCCTACGAGCAGTACTTC
cdr3_aa: CASRPLKSLLASYEQYF

d_call: TRBD2
j_call: TRBJ2-7
v_call: TRBV19
clone_size: .
cdr3_nt: TGTGCCAGTAGTATAAGTCTAGCGGACTACGAGCAGTACTTC
cdr3_aa: CASSISLADYEQYF

d_call: TRBD2
j_call: TRBJ2-7
v_call: TRBV6-5
clone_size: .
cdr3_nt: TGTGCCAGCAGTGGGACTAGCGGGAGGGCCGGCGAGCAGTACTTC
cdr3_aa: CASSGTSGRAGEQYF

d_call: .
j_call: TRBJ1-2
v_call: TRBV6-4
clone_size: .
cdr3_nt: TGTGCCAGCAGTGATGGGCCAAGCGGGATGGGAAACTATGGCTACACCTTC
cdr3_aa: CASSDGPSGMGNYGYTF

d_call: TRBD1
j_call: TRBJ1-2
v_call: TRBV30
clone_size: .
cdr3_nt: TGTGCCTGGAGCGTCGGACAGGGCACGTTTGGCTACACCTTC
cdr3_aa: CAWSVGQGTFGYTF

d_call: .
j_call: TRBJ2-7
v_call: TRBV27
clone_size: .
cdr3_nt: TGTGCCAGCAGTGTTTCTGCGGGACAGACCTACGAGCAGTACTTC
cdr3_aa: CASSVSAGQTYEQYF

d_call: .
j_call: TRBJ1-1
v_call: TRBV6-4
clone_size: .
cdr3_nt: TGTGCCAGCAGTGCCGTTACAGGTTCCGAAGCTTTCTTT
cdr3_aa: CASSAVTGSEAFF

d_call: .
j_call: TRBJ2-5
v_call: TRBV7-2
clone_size: .
cdr3_nt: TGTGCCAGCAGCTTACCGACTTGGAGGTACCAAGAGACCCAGTACTTC
cdr3_aa: CASSLPTWRYQETQYF

d_call: TRBD2
j_call: TRBJ2-3
v_call: TRBV25-1
clone_size: .
cdr3_nt: TGTGCCAGCAGTGTCCAAGCGGGGGACTGGGATACGCAGTATTTT
cdr3_aa: CASSVQAGDWDTQYF

d_call: TRBD2
j_call: TRBJ2-2
v_call: TRBV2
clone_size: .
cdr3_nt: TGTGCCAGCAGCACGGCGGGAGCTCCCGGGGAGCTGTTTTTT
cdr3_aa: CASSTAGAPGELFF

d_call: TRBD2
j_call: TRBJ2-7
v_call: TRBV30
clone_size: .
cdr3_nt: TGTGCCTGGAGTGTAAGGGCCCTTAGCGGGGGCTCCTACGAGCAGTACTTC
cdr3_aa: CAWSVRALSGGSYEQYF

d_call: TRBD1
j_call: TRBJ2-2
v_call: TRBV7-2
clone_size: .
cdr3_nt: TGTGCCAGCAGGACAGGGGTCGGGGAGCTGTTTTTT
cdr3_aa: CASRTGVGELFF

d_call: .
j_call: TRBJ2-2
v_call: TRBV28
clone_size: .
cdr3_nt: TGTGCCAGCAGTTTAGGGGGCGGGAGTAACACCGGGGAGCTGTTTTTT
cdr3_aa: CASSLGGGSNTGELFF

d_call: .
j_call: TRBJ1-1
v_call: TRBV7-9
clone_size: .
cdr3_nt: TGTGCCAGCAGCCGGACAGTTAACACTGAAGCTTTCTTT
cdr3_aa: CASSRTVNTEAFF

d_call: .
j_call: TRBJ2-7
v_call: TRBV5-1
clone_size: .
cdr3_nt: TGCGCCAGCAGCTTGTTAACAGGGTCGATCTCCTACGAGCAGTACTTC
cdr3_aa: CASSLLTGSISYEQYF

d_call: TRBD2
j_call: TRBJ2-2
v_call: TRBV9
clone_size: .
cdr3_nt: TGTGCCAGCAGCGTCTGGGCGGGAGGGCCACGTGGGGAGCTGTTTTTT
cdr3_aa: CASSVWAGGPRGELFF

d_call: TRBD1
j_call: TRBJ2-1
v_call: TRBV18
clone_size: .
cdr3_nt: TGTGCCAGCTCACCAGGGACAGTCGGCAATGAGCAGTTCTTC
cdr3_aa: CASSPGTVGNEQFF